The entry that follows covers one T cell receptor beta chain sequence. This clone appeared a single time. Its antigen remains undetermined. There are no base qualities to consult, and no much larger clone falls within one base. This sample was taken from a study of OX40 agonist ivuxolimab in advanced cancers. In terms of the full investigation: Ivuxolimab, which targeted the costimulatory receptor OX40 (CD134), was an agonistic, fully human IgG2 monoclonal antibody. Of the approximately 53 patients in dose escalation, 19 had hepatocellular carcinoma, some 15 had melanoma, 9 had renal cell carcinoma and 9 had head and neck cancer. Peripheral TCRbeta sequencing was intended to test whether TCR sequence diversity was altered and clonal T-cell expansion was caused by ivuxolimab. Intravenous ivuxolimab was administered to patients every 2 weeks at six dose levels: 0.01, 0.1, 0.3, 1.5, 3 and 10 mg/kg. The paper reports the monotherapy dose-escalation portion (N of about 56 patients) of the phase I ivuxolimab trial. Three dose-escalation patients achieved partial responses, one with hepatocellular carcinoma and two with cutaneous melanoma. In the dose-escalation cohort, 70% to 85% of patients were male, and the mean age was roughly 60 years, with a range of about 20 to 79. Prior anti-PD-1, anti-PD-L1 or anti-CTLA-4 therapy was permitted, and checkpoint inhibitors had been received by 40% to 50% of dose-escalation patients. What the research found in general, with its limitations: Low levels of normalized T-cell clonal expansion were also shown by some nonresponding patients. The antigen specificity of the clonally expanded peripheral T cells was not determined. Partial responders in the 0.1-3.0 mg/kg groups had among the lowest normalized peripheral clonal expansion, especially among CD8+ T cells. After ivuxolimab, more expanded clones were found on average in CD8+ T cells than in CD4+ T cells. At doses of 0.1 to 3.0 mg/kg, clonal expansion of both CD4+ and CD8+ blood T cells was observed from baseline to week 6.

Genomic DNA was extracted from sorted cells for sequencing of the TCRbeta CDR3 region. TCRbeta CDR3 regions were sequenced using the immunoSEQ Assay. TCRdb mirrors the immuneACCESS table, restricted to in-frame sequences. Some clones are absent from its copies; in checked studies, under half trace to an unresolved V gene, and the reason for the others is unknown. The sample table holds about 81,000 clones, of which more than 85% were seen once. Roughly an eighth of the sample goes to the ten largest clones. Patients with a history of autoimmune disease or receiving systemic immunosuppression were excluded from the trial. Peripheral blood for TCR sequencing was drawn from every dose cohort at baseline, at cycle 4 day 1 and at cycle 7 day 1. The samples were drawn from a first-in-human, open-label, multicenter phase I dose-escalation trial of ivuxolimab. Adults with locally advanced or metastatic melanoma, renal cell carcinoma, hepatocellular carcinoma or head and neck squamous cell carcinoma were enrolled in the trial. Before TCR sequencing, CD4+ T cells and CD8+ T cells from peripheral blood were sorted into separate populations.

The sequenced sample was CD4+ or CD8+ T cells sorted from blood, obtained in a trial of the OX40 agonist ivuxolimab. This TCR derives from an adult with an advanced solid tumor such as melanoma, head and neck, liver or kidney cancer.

The nucleotides read TGTGCCAGCAGTTTAGATCGTACTGCGGACAGGTCCTACGAGCAGTACTTC. This gives the protein CASSLDRTADRSYEQYF. The V gene is TRBV28 and the J gene is TRBJ2-7; 7 nucleotides in the junction match TRBD1. Compared with germline, V lacks 2 bases and J lacks 1 base; bases without a gene match: 11. The CDR3 covers 17 residues, taking in both the cysteine and the phenylalanine. The retained sequence is limited to the CDR3, 51 bases, with the frame set at the first base. CDR1 MDHEN and CDR2 SYDVKM were looked up in the germline V gene.